This T cell receptor beta chain was sequenced for a study of blood T cell repertoires in COVID-19. About the study: Samples representing acute and convalescent COVID-19 were sourced from the United States, Italy and Spain.

The authors' processing: Estimates of nucleated cell counts were drawn from the amplification of reference gene primers. Here immunoSEQ multiplex PCR was the method, and the copy in TCRdb shows in-frame clones only, minus some. That table is the source of V, J and clone size, and D and trimming were worked out from the DNA. The sample includes 95,000 to 100,000 clones, around 85% of them seen just once. Germline lookup yields CDR1 MNHEY and CDR2 SVGAGI. V gave up 4 bases and J gave up 5 bases; unmatched junction bases: 7. The CDR3 sequence is 14 residues long. The sequence was obtained from a woman aged 70-85 years with active or convalescent COVID-19. The chain carries TRBV6-5 and TRBJ2-7, with TRBD1 matching 8 bases. The sequencing input was peripheral blood. The CDR3 is CASSFDRGFHEQYF. In DNA form, the CDR3 reads TGTGCCAGCAGTTTCGACAGGGGTTTCCACGAGCAGTACTTC.